A single sample is the source of the 25 T cell receptor beta chains below, sequenced in a study of blood T cell repertoires in COVID-19. Produced via immunoSEQ multiplex PCR; TCRdb's table is partial and in-frame only. In the table there are about 230,000 clones, just over 85% of which are singletons. Sequencing was carried out using peripheral blood. Receptors originate from a man aged 45-65 years with COVID-19, enrolled during active disease.

V and J are TRBV9 and TRBJ1-1; D ambiguous. This CDR3 is 15 amino acids long. The germline gives CDR1 SGDLS, CDR2 YYNGEE. V lost 0 bases, J lost 4 bases, and 13 bases lay in between. The CDR3 region is CASSVGAITRTEAFF. The CDR3 region has the DNA TGTGCCAGCAGCGTAGGGGCAATAACACGCACTGAAGCTTTCTTT.

This clone was observed a handful of times. The chain is built from TRBV5-1 and TRBJ2-1, with D perhaps matching TRBD2 (6 bases). Trimming left V 6 bases short and J 4 bases short, with 14 bases between. The CDR3 is 14 amino acids. Germline values: CDR1 SGHRS, CDR2 YFSETQ. CDR3 amino acids: CASMGGDSYNEQFF. The CDR3, as DNA: TGCGCCAGCATGGGCGGGGACTCTTACAATGAGCAGTTCTTC. Combining the CDR3 with reference TRBV5-1 and TRBJ2-1 gives the whole variable domain KAGVTQTPRYLIKTRGQQVTLSCSPISGHRSVSWYQQTPGQGLQFLFEYFSETQRNKGNFPGRFSGRQFSNSRSEMNVSTLELGDSALYLCASMGGDSYNEQFFGPGTRLTVL.

This clone appeared a few times. The chain joins TRBV14 to TRBJ1-2; D is perhaps TRBD1 (5 bases). This CDR3 spans 13 amino acids. The germline V gene has CDR1 SGHDN and CDR2 FVKESK. Trimming left V 2 bases short and J 7 bases short, with 11 bases between. The CDR3 DNA reads as TGTGCCAGCAGCCAACTCGCGACAGCTGGCTACACCTTC. It is translated as CASSQLATAGYTF.

This clone was picked up one time. The chain joins TRBV20-1 to TRBJ1-4; D is possibly TRBD1 (5 bases). The CDR3 sequence is 12 residues long. The V end lost 3 bases, the J end lost 6 bases, and 8 bases lay between the germline ends. Germline V gene lookup returns CDR1 DFQATT and CDR2 SNEGSKA (reference sequence). CDR3 residues: CSASPGDEKLFF. The DNA of the CDR3 is TGCAGTGCTAGTCCGGGGGATGAAAAACTGTTTTTT.

The sample holds one count of this clone. V is TRBV11-2 and J is TRBJ1-4; no clear D gene. Germline V gives CDR1 SGHAT, CDR2 FQNNGV. This CDR3 comprises 13 residues. V shed 3 bases and J shed 5 bases, with 7 bases lying between them. CDR3 DNA: TGTGCCAGCAGCTTCCGGTTGAATGAAAAACTGTTTTTT. It yields the protein CASSFRLNEKLFF.

This clone has only one observation. This sequence joins TRBV2 and TRBJ2-5; 11 nucleotides agree with TRBD2. Germline assignment: CDR1 SNHLY and CDR2 FYNNEI. The CDR3 extends over 14 amino acids. The V segment lost 6 bases and the J segment 7 bases; nucleotides outside the gene matches: 7. The CDR3: CASRGLAAGGTQYF. CDR3 nucleotide sequence: TGTGCCAGCAGGGGACTAGCGGCCGGGGGGACCCAGTACTTC.

The chain recombines TRBV13 with TRBJ2-3; 8 bases map to TRBD2. Losses at the gene ends were 5 bases for V and 2 bases for J; bases not matched to a gene: 6. The V gene's germline CDR1 is PRHDT and CDR2 FYEKMQ (reference sequence). The CDR3 has 15 amino acids. This chain's CDR3 is CASSQIAGNTDTQYF. Written as DNA, the CDR3 is TGTGCCAGCAGCCAAATAGCGGGGAACACAGATACGCAGTATTTT. Full variable domain (outside the CDR3, taken from reference TRBV13 and TRBJ2-3): AAGVIQSPRHLIKEKRETATLKCYPIPRHDTVYWYQQGPGQDPQFLISFYEKMQSDKGSIPDRFSAQQFSDYHSELNMSSLELGDSALYFCASSQIAGNTDTQYFGPGTRLTVL.

This chain joins TRBV30 and TRBJ2-3; D possibly corresponds to TRBD2 (7 bases). This CDR3 has 15 amino acids. Germline CDR1 GTSNPN, CDR2 SVGIG (reference sequence). V gave up 2 bases and J gave up 2 bases, with 14 bases separating them. The CDR3 coding sequence is TGTGCCTGGAGTACAAGGGAGGGACACACAGATACGCAGTATTTT. It specifies CAWSTREGHTDTQYF. The whole variable domain, remainder taken from reference TRBV30 and TRBJ2-3, is SQTIHQWPATLVQPVGSPLSLECTVEGTSNPNLYWYRQAAGRGLQLLFYSVGIGQISSEVPQNLSASRPQDRQFILSSKKLLLSDSGFYLCAWSTREGHTDTQYFGPGTRLTVL.

This clone was seen more than once but under ten times. This chain connects TRBV9 to TRBJ1-6; the D is unclear. Germline CDR1 SGDLS, CDR2 YYNGEE. There are 13 residues in the CDR3. The V and J ends lost 4 bases and 8 bases respectively, with 10 bases between them. The CDR3 DNA follows: TGTGCCAGCAGCCAGACTGGAGATTCACCCCTCCACTTT. Translating gives CASSQTGDSPLHF. Supplemented by reference TRBV9 and TRBJ1-6, the full variable domain reads DSGVTQTPKHLITATGQRVTLRCSPRSGDLSVYWYQQSLDQGLQFLIQYYNGEERAKGNILERFSAQQFPDLHSELNLSSLELGDSALYFCASSQTGDSPLHFGNGTRLTVT.

This clone showed up just once. The rearrangement uses TRBV30 and TRBJ2-1; a possible D gene is TRBD2 (5 bases). Germline V gene data show CDR1 as GTSNPN and CDR2 as SVGIG (reference sequence). V lost 1 base and J 0 bases, leaving 10 bases between the germline ends. The CDR3 runs 15 residues. Here the CDR3 DNA reads TGTGCCTGGAGTGCGACGGGGAGCTCCTACAATGAGCAGTTCTTC. Amino acid sequence: CAWSATGSSYNEQFF.

The chain links TRBV7-8 to TRBJ2-7; tentative D call: TRBD2 (7 bases). Germline V gene sequence: CDR1 SGHVS, CDR2 FQNEAQ. This CDR3 has 14 residues. V was clipped by 6 bases and J by 4 bases, with 16 bases between them. CDR3 loop: CASRLGGDEYEQYF. In nucleotides, the CDR3 is TGTGCCAGCAGGCTAGGGGGGGATGAGTACGAGCAGTACTTC.

The rearrangement links TRBV24-1 to TRBJ2-7; no clear D gene. V was shortened by 6 bases and J by 3 bases, with 8 bases between the two germline ends. Germline CDR1 KGHDR, CDR2 SFDVKD. The CDR3 extends over 12 amino acids. CDR3 nucleotide sequence: TGTGCCACCAGTTCCCCCAACTACGAGCAGTACTTC. Translated: CATSSPNYEQYF.

The chain employs TRBV5-8 and TRBJ1-6, with TRBD1 matching 10 bases. The CDR3 spans 16 residues. Germline V CDR1 and CDR2: SGHTS, YDEGEE. J was trimmed by 9 bases and V by 4 bases; bases with no gene match: 10. DNA for the CDR3: TGTGCCAGCAGCATAGACCCCGGGACAGGGGTTTCACCCCTCCACTTT. It specifies CASSIDPGTGVSPLHF.

This clone occurred a few times. The V and J genes are TRBV19 and TRBJ2-1; perhaps TRBD2 as D (5 bases). Trimming cost V 5 bases and J 0 bases, with 23 bases left between them. CDR1 LNHDA and CDR2 SQIVND come from the germline V gene (reference sequence). The CDR3 runs 19 residues. The chain's CDR3 is CASSPRLFAGLSSYNEQFF. For the CDR3, the DNA is TGTGCCAGTAGTCCCCGACTGTTTGCGGGCTTAAGCTCCTACAATGAGCAGTTCTTC.

This clone turned up a few times. The V and J genes are TRBV6-5 and TRBJ2-7, with D tentatively TRBD1 (5 bases). The length of the CDR3 is 13 residues. The ends were cut back, 3 bases at V and 5 bases at J, with 11 bases in the middle. Germline V CDR1 and CDR2: MNHEY, SVGAGI. The CDR3, as DNA: TGTGCCAGCAGTTATGGGGCCTGGGACGAGCAGTACTTC. This translates into CASSYGAWDEQYF.

The chain joins TRBV13 to TRBJ1-1, with 8 bases that match TRBD1. Germline assignment: CDR1 PRHDT and CDR2 FYEKMQ (reference sequence). The CDR3 length is 17 residues. The trim removed 5 bases at V and 2 bases at J, leaving 13 bases unmatched. As DNA, the CDR3 is TGTGCCAGCAGCCTAGTAGTTGACAGGGGACCTAACACTGAAGCTTTCTTT. As protein: CASSLVVDRGPNTEAFF.

The gene calls are TRBV25-1 and TRBJ2-7; no clear D gene. The CDR3 sequence is 11 residues long. Germline assignment: CDR1 MGHDK and CDR2 SYGVNS. The V end lost 4 bases, the J end lost 3 bases, and 4 bases lay between the germline ends. The CDR3 nucleotides read TGTGCCAGCAGTGCCCTCTACGAGCAGTACTTC. It codes for CASSALYEQYF.

This clone was seen more than once but under ten times. V is TRBV18 and J is TRBJ2-7; 7 bases match TRBD1. With V trimmed by 3 bases and J by 2 bases, 1 base remained unmatched. From germline, CDR1 is KGHSH and CDR2 LQKENI. The CDR3 contains 13 residues. This CDR3 is CASSPTGPYEQYF. The CDR3 DNA reads as TGTGCCAGCTCACCGACAGGGCCCTACGAGCAGTACTTC.

The rearrangement uses TRBV12-3 or TRBV12-4 and TRBJ2-7, with 7 bases lining up with TRBD1. The CDR3 consists of 11 residues. V dropped 8 bases and J dropped 2; count of bases not matched to a gene: 0. CDR3 region: CASQGAYEQYF. The CDR3 bases are TGTGCCAGCCAGGGGGCCTACGAGCAGTACTTC.

The rearrangement joins TRBV5-1 to TRBJ2-3, with TRBD2 identical over 11 bases. The CDR3 totals 16 residues. The germline gives CDR1 SGHRS, CDR2 YFSETQ. Germline trimming cut 4 bases from V and 2 bases from J; bases unmatched to any gene: 6. In DNA, the CDR3 is TGCGCCAGCAGCCCTACTAGCGGGGGCATCACAGATACGCAGTATTTT. Translating it yields CASSPTSGGITDTQYF.

The CDR3 nucleotides read TGTGCCACCAGCAGATCAGGGGAAGACTATGGCTACACCTTC. This sequence encodes CATSRSGEDYGYTF. V usage is TRBV15 and J usage is TRBJ1-2; the D gene is possibly TRBD1 (6 bases). Trimming removed 2 bases from V and 3 bases from J, with 10 bases in between. The CDR3 runs to 14 residues. Looked up from germline, CDR1 is LNHNV and CDR2 is YYDKDF (reference sequence).

The chain carries TRBV19 and TRBJ1-3, with a weak D call TRBD1 (6 bases). CDR1 is LNHDA, CDR2 SQIVND, per germline (reference sequence). The germline V and J ends were trimmed by 8 bases and 0 bases, with 14 bases remaining between them. CDR3 length: 15 residues. The CDR3 bases are TGTGCCAGTGGAGAACAGGGAAGCTCTGGAAACACCATATATTTT. This sequence encodes CASGEQGSSGNTIYF.

The chain joins TRBV28 to TRBJ1-2; TRBD1 matches at 7 bases. The CDR3 length is 13 residues. V shed 8 bases and J 6 bases; nucleotides not matched to a gene: 9. Germline-derived CDR1 and CDR2 are MDHEN and SYDVKM. As DNA, the CDR3 is TGTGCCAGCCGCCGGACAGGACCTCATGGCTACACCTTC. Encoded protein: CASRRTGPHGYTF.

This chain connects TRBV6-5 to TRBJ1-3, with unresolved D. Germline V gives CDR1 MNHEY, CDR2 SVGAGI. Trimming stripped 6 bases from V and 1 base from J, with 13 bases between. The CDR3 is made up of 15 amino acids. The DNA of the CDR3 is TGTGCCAGCAGCCAGACATCGTCATCTGGAAACACCATATATTTT. It is translated as CASSQTSSSGNTIYF.

This clone appeared a few times. The chain couples TRBV7-6 to TRBJ2-7; the D gene is possibly TRBD1 (6 bases). The CDR3 is 19 amino acids. Trimming shortened V by 2 bases and J by 1 base, and 24 bases separated the two germline ends. Germline V lookup: CDR1 SGHVS, CDR2 FNYEAQ. CDR3 sequence reads: CASSLLELSPTGTSYEQYF. CDR3 DNA: TGTGCCAGCAGCTTATTAGAGTTGTCTCCGACAGGAACTTCCTACGAGCAGTACTTC.